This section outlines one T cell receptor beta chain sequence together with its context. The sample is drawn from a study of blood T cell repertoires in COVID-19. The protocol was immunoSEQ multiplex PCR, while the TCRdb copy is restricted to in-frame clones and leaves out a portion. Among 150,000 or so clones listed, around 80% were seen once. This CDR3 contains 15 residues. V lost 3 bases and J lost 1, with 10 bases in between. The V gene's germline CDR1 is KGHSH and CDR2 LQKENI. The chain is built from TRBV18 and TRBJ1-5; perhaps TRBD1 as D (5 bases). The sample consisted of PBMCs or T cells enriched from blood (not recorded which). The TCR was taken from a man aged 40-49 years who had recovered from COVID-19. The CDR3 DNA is TGTGCCAGCTCACCCGGGACTTTAAGCAATCAGCCCCAGCATTTT. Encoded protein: CASSPGTLSNQPQHF.